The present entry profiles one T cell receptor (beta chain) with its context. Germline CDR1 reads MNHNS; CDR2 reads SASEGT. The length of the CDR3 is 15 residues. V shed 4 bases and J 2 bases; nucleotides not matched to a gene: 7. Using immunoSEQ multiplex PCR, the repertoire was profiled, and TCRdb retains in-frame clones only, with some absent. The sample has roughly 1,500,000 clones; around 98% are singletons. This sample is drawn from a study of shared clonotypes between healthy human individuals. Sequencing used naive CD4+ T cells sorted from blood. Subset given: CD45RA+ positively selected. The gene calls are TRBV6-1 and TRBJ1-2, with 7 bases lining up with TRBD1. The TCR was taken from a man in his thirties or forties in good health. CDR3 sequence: CASSGRTGPNYGYTF. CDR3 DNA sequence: TGTGCCAGCAGTGGACGGACAGGCCCAAACTATGGCTACACCTTC.